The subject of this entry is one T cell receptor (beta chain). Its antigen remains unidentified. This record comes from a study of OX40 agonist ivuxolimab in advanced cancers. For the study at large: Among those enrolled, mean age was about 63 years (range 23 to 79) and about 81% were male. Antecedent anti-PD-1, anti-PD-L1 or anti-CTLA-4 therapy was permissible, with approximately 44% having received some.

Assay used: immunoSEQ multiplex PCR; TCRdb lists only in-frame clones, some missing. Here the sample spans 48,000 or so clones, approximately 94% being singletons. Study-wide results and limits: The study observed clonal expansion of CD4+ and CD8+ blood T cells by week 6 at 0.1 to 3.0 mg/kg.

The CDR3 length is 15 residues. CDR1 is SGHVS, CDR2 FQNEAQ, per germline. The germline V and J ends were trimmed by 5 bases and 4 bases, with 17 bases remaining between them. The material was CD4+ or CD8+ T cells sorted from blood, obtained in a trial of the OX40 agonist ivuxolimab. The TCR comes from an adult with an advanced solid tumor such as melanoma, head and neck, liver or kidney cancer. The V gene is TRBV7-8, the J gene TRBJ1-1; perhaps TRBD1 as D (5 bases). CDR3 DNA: TGTGCCAGCAGCCACACCGGGACCTCGGGCACTGAAGCTTTCTTT. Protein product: CASSHTGTSGTEAFF.